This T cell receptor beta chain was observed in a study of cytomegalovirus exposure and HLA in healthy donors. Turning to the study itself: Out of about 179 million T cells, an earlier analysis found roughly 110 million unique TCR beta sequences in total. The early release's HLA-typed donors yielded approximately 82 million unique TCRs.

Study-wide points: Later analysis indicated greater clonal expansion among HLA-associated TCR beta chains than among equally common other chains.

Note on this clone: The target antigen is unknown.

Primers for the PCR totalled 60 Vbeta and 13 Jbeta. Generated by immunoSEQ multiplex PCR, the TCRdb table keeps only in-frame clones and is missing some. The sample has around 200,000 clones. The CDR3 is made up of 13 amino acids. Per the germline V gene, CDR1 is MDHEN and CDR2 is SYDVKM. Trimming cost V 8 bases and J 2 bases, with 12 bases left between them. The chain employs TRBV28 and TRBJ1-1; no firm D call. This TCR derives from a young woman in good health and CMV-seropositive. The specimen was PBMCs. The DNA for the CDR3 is TGTGCCAGCTTCGAGGGAGGCAACACTGAAGCTTTCTTT. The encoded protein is CASFEGGNTEAFF.